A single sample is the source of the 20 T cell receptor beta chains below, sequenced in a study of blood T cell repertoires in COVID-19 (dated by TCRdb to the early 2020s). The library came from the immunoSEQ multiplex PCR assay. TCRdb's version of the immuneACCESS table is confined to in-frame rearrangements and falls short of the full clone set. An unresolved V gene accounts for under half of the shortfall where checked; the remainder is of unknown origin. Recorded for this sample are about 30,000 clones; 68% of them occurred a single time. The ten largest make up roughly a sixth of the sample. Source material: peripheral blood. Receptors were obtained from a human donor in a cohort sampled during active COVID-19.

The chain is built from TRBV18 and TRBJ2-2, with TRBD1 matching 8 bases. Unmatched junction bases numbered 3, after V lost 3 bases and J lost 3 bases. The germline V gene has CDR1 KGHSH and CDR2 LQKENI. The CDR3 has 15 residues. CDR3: CASSPGTGYTGELFF. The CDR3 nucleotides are TGTGCCAGCTCACCTGGGACAGGATACACCGGGGAGCTGTTTTTT.

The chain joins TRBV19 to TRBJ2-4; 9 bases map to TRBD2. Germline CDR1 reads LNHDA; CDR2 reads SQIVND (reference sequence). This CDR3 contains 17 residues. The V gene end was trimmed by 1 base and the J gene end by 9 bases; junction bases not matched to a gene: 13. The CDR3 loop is CASSIALRRGGESIQYF. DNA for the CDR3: TGTGCCAGTAGTATAGCCTTAAGGCGGGGGGGCGAGAGCATTCAGTACTTC.

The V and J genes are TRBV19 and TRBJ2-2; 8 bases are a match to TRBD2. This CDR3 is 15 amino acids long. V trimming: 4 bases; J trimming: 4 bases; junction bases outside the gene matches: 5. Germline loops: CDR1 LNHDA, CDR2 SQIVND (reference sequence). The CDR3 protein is CASSNPGLVTGELFF. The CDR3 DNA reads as TGTGCCAGTAGTAACCCGGGACTAGTCACCGGGGAGCTGTTTTTT.

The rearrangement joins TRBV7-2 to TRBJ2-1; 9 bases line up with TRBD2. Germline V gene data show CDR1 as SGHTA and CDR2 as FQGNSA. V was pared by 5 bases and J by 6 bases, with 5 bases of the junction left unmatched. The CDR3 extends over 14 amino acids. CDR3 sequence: CASSRMRGGNEQFF. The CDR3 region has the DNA TGTGCCAGCAGCCGTATGCGGGGGGGCAATGAGCAGTTCTTC.

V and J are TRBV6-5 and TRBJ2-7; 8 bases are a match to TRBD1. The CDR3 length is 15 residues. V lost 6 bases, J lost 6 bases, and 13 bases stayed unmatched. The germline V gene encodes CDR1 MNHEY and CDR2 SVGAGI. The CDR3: CASRGPGTGRVEQYF. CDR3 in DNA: TGTGCCAGCAGAGGCCCCGGGACAGGTCGAGTCGAGCAGTACTTC.

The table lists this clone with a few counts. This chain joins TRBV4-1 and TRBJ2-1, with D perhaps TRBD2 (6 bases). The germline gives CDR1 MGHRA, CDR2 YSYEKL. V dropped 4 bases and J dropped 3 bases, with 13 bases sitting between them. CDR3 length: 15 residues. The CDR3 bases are TGCGCCAGCAGCCGAACTAGCAGAGACTACAATGAGCAGTTCTTC. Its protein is CASSRTSRDYNEQFF.

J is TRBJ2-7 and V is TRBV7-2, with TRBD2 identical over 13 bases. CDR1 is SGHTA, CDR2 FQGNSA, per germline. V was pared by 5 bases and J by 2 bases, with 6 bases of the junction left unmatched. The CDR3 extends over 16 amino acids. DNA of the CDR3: TGTGCCAGCAGCGCCACCGGGACTAGCGGGACCTACGAGCAGTACTTC. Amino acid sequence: CASSATGTSGTYEQYF.

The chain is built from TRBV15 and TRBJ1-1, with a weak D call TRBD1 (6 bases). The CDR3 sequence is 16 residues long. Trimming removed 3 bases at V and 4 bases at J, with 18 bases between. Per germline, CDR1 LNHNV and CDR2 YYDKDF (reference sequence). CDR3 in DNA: TGTGCCACCAGCAGGGGGGCCTTGAGGTTGGCCACTGAAGCTTTCTTT. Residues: CATSRGALRLATEAFF. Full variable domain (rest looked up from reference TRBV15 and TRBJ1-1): DAMVIQNPRYQVTQFGKPVTLSCSQTLNHNVMYWYQQKSSQAPKLLFHYYDKDFNNEADTPDNFQSRRPNTSFCFLDIRSPGLGDTAMYLCATSRGALRLATEAFFGQGTRLTVV.

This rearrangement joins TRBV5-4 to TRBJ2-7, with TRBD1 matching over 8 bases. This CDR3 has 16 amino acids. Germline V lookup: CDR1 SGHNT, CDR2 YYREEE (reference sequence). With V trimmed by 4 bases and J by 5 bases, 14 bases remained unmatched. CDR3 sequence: CASSRSRTGTLDEQYF. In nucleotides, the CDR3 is TGTGCCAGCAGCCGGAGCCGGACAGGGACCCTGGACGAGCAGTACTTC.

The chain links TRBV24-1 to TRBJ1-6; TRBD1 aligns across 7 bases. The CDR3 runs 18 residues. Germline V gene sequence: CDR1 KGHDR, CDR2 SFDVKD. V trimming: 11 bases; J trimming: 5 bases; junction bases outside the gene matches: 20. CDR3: CANFPGQPVSRDNSPLHF. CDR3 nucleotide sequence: TGTGCCAACTTTCCGGGACAGCCCGTGAGTAGAGATAATTCACCCCTCCACTTT.

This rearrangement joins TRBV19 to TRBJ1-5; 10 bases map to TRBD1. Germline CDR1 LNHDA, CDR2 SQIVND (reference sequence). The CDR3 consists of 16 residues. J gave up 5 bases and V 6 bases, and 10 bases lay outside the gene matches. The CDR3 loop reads CASRGWDRGIDQPQHF. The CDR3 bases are TGTGCCAGTAGGGGTTGGGACAGGGGAATCGATCAGCCCCAGCATTTT.

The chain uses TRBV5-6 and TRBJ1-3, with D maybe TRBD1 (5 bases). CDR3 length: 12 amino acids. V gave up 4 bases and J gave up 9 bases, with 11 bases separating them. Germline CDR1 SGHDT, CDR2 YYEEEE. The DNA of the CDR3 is TGTGCCAGCAGCAGGGGCCTGGGCACCATATATTTT. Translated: CASSRGLGTIYF.

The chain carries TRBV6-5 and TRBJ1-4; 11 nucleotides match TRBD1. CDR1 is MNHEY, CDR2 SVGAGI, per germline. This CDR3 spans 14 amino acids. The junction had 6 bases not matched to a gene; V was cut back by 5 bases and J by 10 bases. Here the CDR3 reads CASSRGQGVAKLFF. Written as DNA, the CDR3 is TGTGCCAGCAGTCGGGGACAGGGGGTGGCAAAACTGTTTTTT.

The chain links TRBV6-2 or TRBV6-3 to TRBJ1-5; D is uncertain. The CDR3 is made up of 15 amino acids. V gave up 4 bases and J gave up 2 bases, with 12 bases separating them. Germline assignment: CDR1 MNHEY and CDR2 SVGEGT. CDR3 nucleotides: TGTGCCAGCAGTTCTGCGTTAATGGGCAATCAGCCCCAGCATTTT. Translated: CASSSALMGNQPQHF.

The CDR3 bases are TGTGCCAGTAGTATAGCCTCGGGACAGGGAGAGACCCAGTACTTC. Translated: CASSIASGQGETQYF. J is TRBJ2-5 and V is TRBV19; 9 positions agree with TRBD1. The germline gives CDR1 LNHDA, CDR2 SQIVND (reference sequence). CDR3 length: 15 residues. The junction had 4 bases not matched to a gene; V was cut back by 1 base and J by 4 bases.

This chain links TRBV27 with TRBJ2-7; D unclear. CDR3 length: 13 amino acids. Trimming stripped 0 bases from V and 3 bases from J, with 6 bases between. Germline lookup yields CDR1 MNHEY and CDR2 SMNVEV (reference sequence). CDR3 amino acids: CASSLSQVYEQYF. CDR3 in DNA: TGTGCCAGCAGTTTATCCCAGGTCTACGAGCAGTACTTC.

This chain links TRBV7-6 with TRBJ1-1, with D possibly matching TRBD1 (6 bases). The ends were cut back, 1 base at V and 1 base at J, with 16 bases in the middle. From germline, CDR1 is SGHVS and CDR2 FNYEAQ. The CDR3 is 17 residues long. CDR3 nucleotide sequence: TGTGCCAGCAGCTTAGAAAGCCGCCAGGGGTGGAACACTGAAGCTTTCTTT. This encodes CASSLESRQGWNTEAFF.

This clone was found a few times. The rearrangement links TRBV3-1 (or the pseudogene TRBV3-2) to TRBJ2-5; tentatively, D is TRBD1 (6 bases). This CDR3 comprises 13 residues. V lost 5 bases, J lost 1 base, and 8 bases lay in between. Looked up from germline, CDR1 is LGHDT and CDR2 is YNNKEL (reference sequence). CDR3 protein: CASSGDIQETQYF. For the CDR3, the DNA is TGTGCCAGCAGCGGGGACATCCAAGAGACCCAGTACTTC.

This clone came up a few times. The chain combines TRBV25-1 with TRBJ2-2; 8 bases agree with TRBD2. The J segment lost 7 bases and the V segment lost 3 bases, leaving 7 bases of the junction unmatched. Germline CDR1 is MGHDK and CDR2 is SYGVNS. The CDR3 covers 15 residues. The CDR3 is CASSDGTRVVGELFF. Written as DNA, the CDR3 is TGTGCCAGCAGTGACGGGACTAGAGTTGTCGGGGAGCTGTTTTTT.

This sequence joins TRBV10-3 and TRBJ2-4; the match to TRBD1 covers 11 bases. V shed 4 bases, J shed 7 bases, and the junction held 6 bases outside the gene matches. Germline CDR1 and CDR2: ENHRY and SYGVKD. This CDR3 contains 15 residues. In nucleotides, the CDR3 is TGTGCCATCAGTGGCGGGGGGGACAGGGGGAACATTCAGTACTTC. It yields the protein CAISGGGDRGNIQYF.